Presented here are 25 T cell receptor beta chains from one specimen sequenced in a study of blood T cells in healthy people across ages. With a J-beta primer mix and a sample-barcoded 5' primer, a second PCR ran roughly 6 to 11 cycles. TCRdb ran MiXCR on the 5' RACE reads and lists one entry per CDR3 protein. The sample has around 1.5 million distinct CDR3 sequences, roughly a third seen once. The specimen was blood. These receptor sequences come from a woman aged 25 to 45 in good health.

The rearrangement uses TRBV27 and TRBJ1-5, with 7 bases that match TRBD1. CDR3 size: 13 residues. With 8 bases clipped from V and 5 bases from J, the junction kept 6 bases outside the gene matches. CDR1 and CDR2 from the germline V gene are MNHEY and SMNVEV (reference sequence). The CDR3 loop is CASGKQGYQPQHF. In DNA form, the CDR3 reads TGTGCCAGCGGTAAACAGGGGTATCAGCCCCAGCATTTT.

V gene TRBV6-5 combines with J gene TRBJ1-5; tentatively, D is TRBD1 (5 bases). Germline CDR1 and CDR2: MNHEY and SVGAGI. With 0 bases removed from V and 1 base from J, the gap between germline ends came to 10 bases. The CDR3 extends over 16 amino acids. CDR3 sequence reads: CASSYSKQGSNQPQHF. The CDR3 coding sequence is TGTGCCAGCAGTTACTCGAAGCAGGGAAGCAATCAGCCCCAGCATTTT.

This clonotype was counted a single time. It may be a read error: a sequence one base away is much more abundant. The chain carries TRBV10-3 and TRBJ2-1; 7 bases line up with TRBD2. CDR3 length: 13 residues. Germline V gives CDR1 ENHRY, CDR2 SYGVKD. The CDR3 spells CTISWGLQNEQFF. DNA of the CDR3: TGTACCATCAGCTGGGGACTACAGAATGAGCAGTTCTTC.

This clonotype turned up a few times. The rearrangement joins TRBV5-6 to TRBJ2-5; D is perhaps TRBD2 (5 bases). The CDR3 spans 15 residues. The germline V and J ends were trimmed by 0 bases and 1 base, with 10 bases remaining between them. Germline assignment: CDR1 SGHDT and CDR2 YYEEEE. The DNA of the CDR3 is TGTGCCAGCAGCTTGGCCGGGGAGCGCCAAGAGACCCAGTACTTC. Amino acids: CASSLAGERQETQYF.

The chain links TRBV20-1 to TRBJ2-5; D may be TRBD2 (6 bases). CDR3 length equals 12 residues. The germline V gene encodes CDR1 DFQATT and CDR2 SNEGSKA (reference sequence). V was trimmed by 2 bases and J by 5 bases, leaving 9 bases between them. In DNA form, the CDR3 reads TGCAGTGCTAGATCTAGCGCCGAGACCCAGTACTTC. Amino acid sequence: CSARSSAETQYF.

The chain uses TRBV4-2 and TRBJ2-7; the D gene is possibly TRBD2 (6 bases). The ends were cut back, 2 bases at V and 0 bases at J, with 17 bases in the middle. The V gene's germline CDR1 is LGHNA and CDR2 YNFKEQ. This CDR3 is built from 17 residues. In DNA, the CDR3 is TGTGCCAGCAGCCAACAACCGGGACTCGGGAGCTCCTACGAGCAGTACTTC. It codes for CASSQQPGLGSSYEQYF.

This clonotype was seen only a few times. The chain recombines TRBV11-1 with TRBJ2-5; the match to TRBD1 covers 11 bases. CDR1 and CDR2 from the germline V gene are SGHAT and FQDESV (reference sequence). The trim removed 4 bases at V and 4 bases at J, leaving 5 bases unmatched. CDR3 length: 15 residues. The CDR3 nucleotides are TGTGCCAGCAGCTACGGGACAGGGGGAGGAGAGACCCAGTACTTC. Residues: CASSYGTGGGETQYF.

The J gene is TRBJ2-5, the V gene TRBV7-3, with TRBD2 matching over 7 bases. The CDR3 is made up of 16 amino acids. The germline gives CDR1 SGHTA, CDR2 FQGTGA. Germline trimming cut 2 bases from V and 2 bases from J; bases unmatched to any gene: 8. The CDR3, as DNA: TGTGCCAGCAGCTTATTGCTTAGCGGGTCACAAGAGACCCAGTACTTC. As protein: CASSLLLSGSQETQYF.

In the case of this clonotype: Just one base apart from a much larger clone, this may be a read error. This chain joins TRBV10-3 and TRBJ2-7; perhaps TRBD2 as D (6 bases). Germline CDR1 reads ENHRY; CDR2 reads SYGVKD. Trimming cost V 4 bases and J 5 bases, with 18 bases left between them. CDR3 length: 15 residues. Here the CDR3 reads CAISGRASVPNEQYF. As DNA, the CDR3 is TGTGCCATCAGTGGTCGGGCTAGCGTTCCCAACGAGCAGTACTTC.

In its sample, this clonotype was seen many times. The chain is built from TRBV19 and TRBJ2-5; D remains unclear. This CDR3 region has 12 residues. V was cut by 9 bases and J by 0 bases, with 8 bases left in between. Germline V CDR1 and CDR2: LNHDA, SQIVND (reference sequence). The CDR3 DNA reads as TGTGCCAGCAGCCCAGACCAAGAGACCCAGTACTTC. It yields the protein CASSPDQETQYF.

The chain couples TRBV5-1 to TRBJ2-7; D may match TRBD1 or TRBD2 (5 bases each). The V end was cut by 3 bases, the J end by 3 bases, with 13 bases between. CDR1 is SGHRS, CDR2 YFSETQ, per germline. The CDR3 length is 14 residues. In DNA, the CDR3 is TGCGCCAGCAGCTGGGGACCCCCACTCTACGAGCAGTACTTC. It encodes CASSWGPPLYEQYF.

This rearrangement joins TRBV10-3 to TRBJ2-5; TRBD2 matches at 14 bases. The CDR3 is 15 residues long. V trimming: 6 bases; J trimming: 4 bases; junction bases outside the gene matches: 4. The germline V gene encodes CDR1 ENHRY and CDR2 SYGVKD. CDR3 amino acids: CAISGLAGGLETQYF. The CDR3 DNA reads as TGTGCCATCAGCGGACTAGCGGGAGGATTAGAGACCCAGTACTTC.

The J gene is TRBJ2-5, the V gene TRBV4-2, with TRBD2 matching 7 bases. Germline assignment: CDR1 LGHNA and CDR2 YNFKEQ. This CDR3 is built from 15 residues. V shed 3 bases, J shed 4 bases, and the junction held 8 bases outside the gene matches. CDR3 sequence: CASSQGRTSGETQYF. Written as DNA, the CDR3 is TGTGCCAGCAGCCAGGGCCGGACTAGTGGAGAGACCCAGTACTTC.

This clonotype turned up a few times. The CDR3 DNA follows: TGCAGTGCTAGAGTGGCTTCGGGTCCCGGAGTTGGGGAAACCCAGTACTTC. It yields the protein CSARVASGPGVGETQYF. The rearrangement uses TRBV20-1 and TRBJ2-5; D unresolved. CDR1 is DFQATT, CDR2 SNEGSKA, per germline (reference sequence). CDR3 length: 17 amino acids. Trimming cost V 1 base and J 8 bases, with 26 bases left between them.

A few counts support this clonotype. The rearrangement joins TRBV27 to TRBJ2-2, with 7 bases identical to TRBD1. Germline CDR1 is MNHEY and CDR2 is SMNVEV (reference sequence). This CDR3 has 14 amino acids. Unmatched junction bases numbered 7, after V lost 5 bases and J lost 7 bases. For the CDR3, the DNA is TGTGCCAGCAGTGCCGGACAGGTGGGCGGGGAGCTGTTTTTT. Translated, it gives CASSAGQVGGELFF.

As to this clonotype: Possible read error: a much larger clone is one base away. This chain uses TRBV7-3 with TRBJ2-1; D remains ambiguous. This CDR3 region has 13 residues. Germline CDR1 and CDR2: SGHTA and FQGTGA. The DNA for the CDR3 is TGTGCCTGCAGCCCTGGCTCCTACAATGAGCAGTTCTTC. Translation gives CACSPGSYNEQFF.

The chain employs TRBV19 and TRBJ2-5, with 11 bases aligning to TRBD2. The CDR3 length is 15 residues. The ends lost 4 bases at V and 3 bases at J; junction bases unmatched: 4. Looked up from germline, CDR1 is LNHDA and CDR2 is SQIVND (reference sequence). The CDR3 is CASSKLAGAEETQYF. CDR3 bases: TGTGCCAGTAGTAAACTAGCGGGAGCCGAAGAGACCCAGTACTTC.

The chain is built from TRBV27 and TRBJ2-4; D is uncertain. Germline V lookup: CDR1 MNHEY, CDR2 SMNVEV (reference sequence). Trimming removed 5 bases at V and 0 bases at J, with 11 bases between. The CDR3 spans 15 residues. The CDR3 DNA reads as TGTGCCAGCAGTCATACTTGGGTAGCCAAAAACATTCAGTACTTC. Its translation is CASSHTWVAKNIQYF.

This chain connects TRBV4-3 to TRBJ2-3; D gene unclear. Trimming removed 1 base at V and 8 bases at J, with 13 bases between. Germline loops: CDR1 LGHNA, CDR2 YSLEER. The CDR3 has 14 residues. The CDR3 region is CASSQVALSATQYF. The CDR3 coding sequence is TGCGCCAGCAGCCAAGTAGCCCTATCAGCTACGCAGTATTTT.

This clonotype was observed a few times. This chain links TRBV7-2 with TRBJ1-5, with TRBD1 as a possible D gene (5 bases). V dropped 5 bases and J dropped 6 bases, with 14 bases sitting between them. The CDR3 consists of 14 residues. CDR1 and CDR2 from the germline V gene are SGHTA and FQGNSA. CDR3 amino acids: CASSLGAESQPQHF. CDR3 DNA sequence: TGTGCCAGCAGCCTAGGGGCAGAGTCTCAGCCCCAGCATTTT.

This clonotype was detected only a few times. The V gene is TRBV6-6, the J gene TRBJ2-3, with 12 bases matching TRBD2. The J segment lost 4 bases and the V segment lost 6 bases, leaving 5 bases of the junction unmatched. The CDR3 loop spans 15 amino acids. Per germline, CDR1 MNHNY and CDR2 SVGAGI (reference sequence). This CDR3 is CASRRLAGDPDTQYF. The CDR3 DNA sequence: TGTGCCAGCAGACGACTAGCGGGGGACCCAGATACGCAGTATTTT.

The chain couples TRBV20-1 to TRBJ2-4; D may match TRBD1 or TRBD2 (5 bases each). The DNA matches TRBJ2-7 better at its end, which makes the J call doubtful. Germline CDR1 and CDR2: DFQATT and SNEGSKA (reference sequence). The CDR3 runs 13 residues. The CDR3 here is CSAKGPNFHEQYF. As DNA, the CDR3 is TGCAGTGCTAAGGGACCGAATTTCCACGAGCAGTACTTC.

In this sample, this clonotype turned up once. The chain combines TRBV7-2 with TRBJ2-5; 8 bases line up with TRBD2. The DNA end favors TRBJ2-7, so the J call may be wrong. The CDR3 sequence is 16 residues long. CDR1 and CDR2 from the germline V gene are SGHTA and FQGNSA. Here the CDR3 reads CASSLRAGDSSYEQYF. The CDR3 nucleotides read TGTGCCAGCAGCTTACGAGCGGGGGATTCCTCCTACGAGCAGTACTTC.

This rearrangement joins TRBV5-1 to TRBJ2-3, with 7 positions matching TRBD2. The CDR3 is 16 residues long. CDR1 SGHRS and CDR2 YFSETQ come from the germline V gene. Trimming took 0 bases from V and 2 from J; bases not matched to a gene: 6. The CDR3 is CASSLERDYSTDTQYF. The CDR3, as DNA: TGCGCCAGCAGCTTGGAAAGGGACTACTCCACAGATACGCAGTATTTT. The full variable domain, rest sourced from reference TRBV5-1 and TRBJ2-3, is KAGVTQTPRYLIKTRGQQVTLSCSPISGHRSVSWYQQTPGQGLQFLFEYFSETQRNKGNFPGRFSGRQFSNSRSEMNVSTLELGDSALYLCASSLERDYSTDTQYFGPGTRLTVL.

There are a few counts of this clonotype. The V gene is TRBV20-1, the J gene TRBJ2-1; 14 bases match TRBD2. In germline, CDR1 is DFQATT, CDR2 SNEGSKA (reference sequence). This CDR3 spans 14 amino acids. J gave up 8 bases and V 6 bases, and 6 bases lay outside the gene matches. The CDR3 DNA follows: TGCAGTGCCTCCGGGACTAGCGGGAGTTATGAGCAGTTCTTC. Protein: CSASGTSGSYEQFF.